This passage covers 4 T cell receptor beta chains from one sample sequenced in a study of shared clonotypes between healthy human individuals. Method: immunoSEQ multiplex PCR; TCRdb's copy keeps in-frame clones and lacks some. The sample shows 2,500,000 or so clones, approximately 90% of them seen only once. Material for sequencing was naive CD4+ T cells from PBMCs. Regarding subset: CD45RA+ positively selected. The source of these receptors is a young man in good health. Some clones in this sample may be carry-over from other donors' samples.

The J gene is TRBJ1-1, the V gene TRBV6-1, with D possibly TRBD1 on 5 matching bases. V lost 6 bases, J lost 5 bases, and 19 bases lay in between. The CDR3 runs to 15 residues. CDR1 is MNHNS, CDR2 SASEGT, per germline. Written as DNA, the CDR3 is TGTGCCAGCAGCGCGGGACGCCCAAGGGGAACTGAAGCTTTCTTT. This sequence encodes CASSAGRPRGTEAFF.

The chain recombines TRBV4-2 with TRBJ2-1; D unresolved. The germline V gene has CDR1 LGHNA and CDR2 YNFKEQ. The V end lost 5 bases, the J end lost 6 bases, and 11 bases lay between the germline ends. CDR3 length equals 13 residues. The CDR3 DNA reads TGTGCCAGCAGCTCCGGGCCGCGCAATGAGCAGTTCTTC. It translates to CASSSGPRNEQFF.

CDR3 protein: CASRTGFVGEQFF. In nucleotides, the CDR3 is TGTGCCAGCAGGACAGGGTTCGTCGGTGAGCAGTTCTTC. The chain has TRBV6-1 and TRBJ2-1, with 7 bases lining up with TRBD1. CDR1 is MNHNS, CDR2 SASEGT, per germline. This CDR3 has 13 amino acids. V trimming: 6 bases; J trimming: 9 bases; junction bases outside the gene matches: 8.

J is TRBJ2-3 and V is TRBV28, with D maybe TRBD1 (6 bases). The germline V gene has CDR1 MDHEN and CDR2 SYDVKM. The CDR3 contains 19 residues. Trimming pared 2 bases from V and 4 bases from J, leaving 25 bases between. The CDR3 region has the DNA TGTGCCAGCAGTTTAGTTACCGGGACAAACGTCCCCCGGGCAGATACGCAGTATTTT. Translated: CASSLVTGTNVPRADTQYF. The full variable domain, in which reference TRBV28 and TRBJ2-3 provide the parts outside the CDR3, is DVKVTQSSRYLVKRTGEKVFLECVQDMDHENMFWYRQDPGLGLRLIYFSYDVKMKEKGDIPEGYSVSREKKERFSLILESASTNQTSMYLCASSLVTGTNVPRADTQYFGPGTRLTVL.